The 10 T cell receptor beta chains below come from one sample, sequenced in a study of human thymus T cells. Thymic material originated from resections removed in the course of corrective heart surgery. Data came from immunoSEQ multiplex PCR; TCRdb stores just in-frame clones and leaves some out. The sample consists of under 150,000 clones, around 94% of them appearing once. Material: thymus tissue. These receptors were taken from a boy in the first two years of life with a congenital heart defect but otherwise immunologically healthy.

This clone was detected only a few times. The chain employs TRBV19 and TRBJ2-4; possibly TRBD1 or TRBD2 for D (5 bases each). Germline CDR1 is LNHDA and CDR2 is SQIVND (reference sequence). Trimming stripped 2 bases from V and 0 bases from J, with 8 bases between. The CDR3 length is 15 residues. The CDR3 nucleotides read TGTGCCAGTAGTATAACAGGACTAGCCAAAAACATTCAGTACTTC. It yields the protein CASSITGLAKNIQYF.

This chain connects TRBV19 to TRBJ2-1; no firm D call. The CDR3 contains 15 residues. The germline V gene has CDR1 LNHDA and CDR2 SQIVND (reference sequence). With 6 bases removed from V and 0 bases from J, the gap between germline ends came to 12 bases. Here the CDR3 reads CASRTFRSSYNEQFF. Written as DNA, the CDR3 is TGTGCCAGTAGGACGTTTAGGAGCTCCTACAATGAGCAGTTCTTC.

This chain links TRBV30 with TRBJ2-7, with TRBD1 matching 9 bases. The V gene's germline CDR1 is GTSNPN and CDR2 SVGIG (reference sequence). This CDR3 is 14 amino acids long. Losses at the gene ends were 0 bases for V and 4 bases for J; bases not matched to a gene: 4. The CDR3 sequence is CAWSVGTGRYEQYF. In nucleotides, the CDR3 is TGTGCCTGGAGTGTGGGGACAGGGAGGTACGAGCAGTACTTC.

The chain uses TRBV7-9 and TRBJ1-2, with D hard to call. CDR1 SEHNR and CDR2 FQNEAQ come from the germline V gene (reference sequence). This CDR3 has 17 amino acids. Trimming stripped 5 bases from V and 0 bases from J, with 19 bases between. In nucleotides, the CDR3 is TGTGCCAGCAGCAAACTATTTGTAGGCCGAGCTAACTATGGCTACACCTTC. It encodes CASSKLFVGRANYGYTF.

V and J are TRBV5-6 and TRBJ1-2; D perhaps matches TRBD1 (6 bases). There are 17 residues in the CDR3. The germline gives CDR1 SGHDT, CDR2 YYEEEE. Trimming removed 4 bases from V and 6 bases from J, with 25 bases in between. The CDR3 coding sequence is TGTGCCAGCAGCCCCCCAACAGGGAGGGCGAACTACCATGGCTACACCTTC. It translates to CASSPPTGRANYHGYTF. Looking up the rest from reference TRBV5-6 and TRBJ1-2 gives the full variable domain: DAGVTQSPTHLIKTRGQQVTLRCSPKSGHDTVSWYQQALGQGPQFIFQYYEEEERQRGNFPDRFSGHQFPNYSSELNVNALLLGDSALYLCASSPPTGRANYHGYTFGSGTRLTVV.

The chain combines TRBV11-3 with TRBJ2-2; D not resolved. V was cut by 6 bases and J by 6 bases, with 14 bases left in between. The germline V gene has CDR1 SGHNT and CDR2 YENEEA. This CDR3 region has 14 residues. The chain's CDR3 is CASSLRQGSGELFF. The CDR3 DNA reads TGTGCCAGCAGTCTTAGGCAAGGGTCCGGGGAGCTGTTTTTT.

The J gene is TRBJ1-2, the V gene TRBV29-1; 8 bases align to TRBD1. This CDR3 is 12 amino acids long. V lost 4 bases, J lost 3 bases, and 1 base stayed unmatched. Germline values: CDR1 SQVTM, CDR2 ANQGSEA. This CDR3 is CSVAGGDYGYTF. The CDR3, as DNA: TGCAGCGTTGCAGGGGGCGACTATGGCTACACCTTC.

The chain links TRBV5-8 to TRBJ1-2, with 7 bases fitting TRBD1. Per the germline V gene, CDR1 is SGHTS and CDR2 is YDEGEE. Trimming removed 4 bases from V and 5 bases from J; junction bases left unmatched: 11. This CDR3 region has 15 residues. CDR3 amino acids: CASSNLTGPQYGYTF. The CDR3 DNA is TGTGCCAGCAGCAACCTGACAGGGCCGCAATATGGCTACACCTTC.

This chain uses TRBV12-5 with TRBJ2-3; 7 bases align to TRBD2. Germline V gene data show CDR1 as LGHNT and CDR2 as FRNRAP. The CDR3 contains 16 residues. Trimming took 2 bases from V and 1 from J; bases not matched to a gene: 6. For the CDR3, the DNA is TGTGCTAGTGGTTTGATATCCCTAGCGGGCACAGATACGCAGTATTTT. It yields the protein CASGLISLAGTDTQYF.

This clone was recorded a few times. The rearrangement uses TRBV5-6 and TRBJ1-3; TRBD1 might be the D (5 bases). Looked up from germline, CDR1 is SGHDT and CDR2 is YYEEEE. V lost 4 bases and J 1 base, leaving 21 bases between the germline ends. This CDR3 region has 18 residues. For the CDR3, the DNA is TGTGCCAGCAGCCGACAGTACCTACCGGGGAAGTCTGGAAACACCATATATTTT. It is translated as CASSRQYLPGKSGNTIYF.